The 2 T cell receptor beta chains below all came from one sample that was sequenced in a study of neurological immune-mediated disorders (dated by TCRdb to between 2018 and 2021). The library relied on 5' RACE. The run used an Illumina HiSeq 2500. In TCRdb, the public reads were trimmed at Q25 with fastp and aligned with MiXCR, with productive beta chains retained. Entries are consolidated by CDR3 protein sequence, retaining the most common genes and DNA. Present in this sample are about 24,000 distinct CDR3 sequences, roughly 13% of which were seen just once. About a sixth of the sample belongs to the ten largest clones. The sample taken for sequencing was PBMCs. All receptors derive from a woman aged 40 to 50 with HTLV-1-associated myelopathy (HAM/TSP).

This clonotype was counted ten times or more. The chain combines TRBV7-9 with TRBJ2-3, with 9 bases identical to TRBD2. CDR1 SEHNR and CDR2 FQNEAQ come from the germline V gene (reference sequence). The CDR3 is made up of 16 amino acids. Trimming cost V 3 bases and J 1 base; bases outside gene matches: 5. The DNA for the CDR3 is TGTGCCAGCAGCTTGTCGCGCGGGGGGGGCACAGATACGCAGTATTTT. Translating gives CASSLSRGGGTDTQYF.

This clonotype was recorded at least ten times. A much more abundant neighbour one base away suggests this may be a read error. The DNA of the CDR3 is TGTGTCAGCGAGGGACTACCTACCGAGCAGTACGTC. This translates into CVSEGLPTEQYV. This chain uses TRBV6-2 or TRBV6-3 with TRBJ2-7; 7 bases line up with TRBD2. This CDR3 has 12 residues. The germline gives CDR1 MNHEY, CDR2 SVGEGT.